This T cell receptor beta chain was observed in a study of CDR3 diversity in severe acne. On this clonotype itself: No DNA is shown, since the ends of the CDR3 on it are uncertain; the CDR3 is the one TCRdb lists.

In germline, CDR1 is SGHTS, CDR2 YDEGEE. Termini included, the CDR3 measures 22 amino acids. TCRdb recomputed calls from the PCR reads with MiXCR, one row per CDR3 protein. The data contain 79,000 or so distinct CDR3 sequences, around 50% of them singletons. The sample comprised blood. The source of this sequence is a male donor with severe acne vulgaris. The chain joins TRBV5-8 to TRBJ2-5; TRBD1, the table's D call, was not compared with the DNA. CDR3 in amino acids: CASSDGTGGGEKLFFGSGTQYF.